A selection of T cell receptor beta chains follows, all from one sample in a study of blood T cell repertoires in COVID-19. Some clones are missing from TCRdb's copy, which holds only in-frame ones; the method was immunoSEQ multiplex PCR. The sample carries 130,000 to 150,000 clones, around 84% recorded once. Sequences were obtained from peripheral blood. All receptors derive from a man aged 55 to 70 with active or convalescent COVID-19. CDR3s include the opening cysteine and the closing phenylalanine or tryptophan. The D gene is left open where the match is weak.

V	D	J	CDR3
TRBV29-1	-	TRBJ2-7	CSVGVGVLNEQYF
TRBV29-1	-	TRBJ1-3	CSGSVRGNTIYF
TRBV5-1	TRBD2	TRBJ2-5	CASSLTSGNQETQYF
TRBV28	-	TRBJ1-1	CASSLRGRTEAFF
TRBV7-6	TRBD2	TRBJ2-7	CASSLAGGSLSYEQYF
TRBV6-6	TRBD2	TRBJ2-3	CASSPLGLAGQQDTQYF
TRBV27	-	TRBJ1-5	CASRGSWAGSNQPQHF
TRBV28	TRBD1	TRBJ1-1	CASSPTGFYTEAFF
TRBV5-1	-	TRBJ2-3	CASSLAVSSTDTQYF
TRBV7-3	-	TRBJ2-1	CASSLRLGNNEQFF
TRBV18	-	TRBJ1-5	CASSPNREDQPQHF
TRBV6-6	-	TRBJ2-1	CASGTFRGAEQFF
TRBV18	TRBD1	TRBJ1-5	CASSAGTGGFQPQHF
TRBV30	TRBD1	TRBJ2-7	CAWSPAGQGVREQYF
TRBV28	-	TRBJ1-2	CASTPTESYGYTF
TRBV6-5	-	TRBJ2-7	CASSYPGNPYEQYF
TRBV6-6	TRBD2	TRBJ2-7	CASRTERLAGGEQYF
TRBV7-8	-	TRBJ2-1	CASSLSGVYGEQFF
TRBV2	-	TRBJ1-1	CASRGLNTEAFF
TRBV6-5	TRBD2	TRBJ2-7	CASSYSSTGGSYEQYF
TRBV9	TRBD2	TRBJ2-1	CASSLRPGGNEQFF
TRBV5-4	TRBD2	TRBJ2-3	CASSLGTSEADTQYF
TRBV28	TRBD1	TRBJ1-6	CASSLRQGPRSPLHF
TRBV24-1	TRBD1	TRBJ2-1	CATSDLRTGARNEQFF
TRBV5-8	TRBD1	TRBJ1-5	CASSDPTGTGGSDQPQHF
TRBV19	-	TRBJ1-5	CASKETAPLGPQHF
TRBV11-2	TRBD2	TRBJ2-1	CASSFGGGIHNEQFF
TRBV28	-	TRBJ1-2	CASSGVQGHYGYTF
TRBV7-2	-	TRBJ1-4	CASSFRGNEKLFF
TRBV29-1	-	TRBJ2-4	CSVEVGGTSRTTAKNIQYF
TRBV10-1	-	TRBJ1-1	CASTYGTAFF
TRBV19	TRBD1	TRBJ1-2	CASSAWDRGGGYTF
TRBV10-3	TRBD1	TRBJ2-4	CAISEDRVENIQYF
TRBV14	TRBD1	TRBJ1-2	CASSLRGRQGWYYGYTF
TRBV19	TRBD1	TRBJ2-7	CASSHRDRAPYEQYF
TRBV5-1	-	TRBJ2-3	CASNGQGTDTQYF
TRBV6-2/TRBV6-3	-	TRBJ2-7	CASSFTKKRVEHEQYF
TRBV5-4	-	TRBJ2-7	CASSPWVAGKSYEQYF
TRBV9	-	TRBJ1-1	CASSVFGNTEAFF
TRBV7-3	TRBD1	TRBJ2-5	CASSDTGGAGTQYF
TRBV4-1	-	TRBJ2-2	CASSQPGNTGELFF
TRBV19	-	TRBJ2-1	CASSIGLNSAEQFF
TRBV7-2	TRBD1	TRBJ2-7	CASSPDRPYEQYF
TRBV28	-	TRBJ1-1	CASSFFVNTEAFF
TRBV11-2	-	TRBJ2-6	CASSRDFSGANVLTF
TRBV28	-	TRBJ1-2	CASSSPTGSNYGYTF
TRBV2	TRBD2	TRBJ2-1	CASKGLAGKYNEQFF
TRBV14	TRBD1	TRBJ2-1	CASSQVRTGIDEQFF
TRBV7-2	TRBD1	TRBJ2-7	CASSSWGQGINEQYF
TRBV3-1/TRBV3-2	TRBD2	TRBJ2-1	CASSQFGSGRSIRVNEQFF
TRBV7-2	-	TRBJ1-5	CASSPLAGLSNQPQHF
TRBV7-2	-	TRBJ2-7	CASSLGLTSSYEQYF
TRBV9	-	TRBJ1-5	CASSVGSENQPQHF
TRBV7-8	TRBD1	TRBJ2-7	CASSLQGGEQYF
TRBV5-1	TRBD2	TRBJ2-1	CASSLVPSGAYNEQFF